Below are 11 T cell receptor beta chains sequenced from a single sample in a study of T cells in Graves' hyperthyroidism and ophthalmopathy. TCR beta CDR3 sequences were amplified from RNA transcripts. When the TCR CDR3 underwent first-round RT-PCR, the HTBI primer set was used. TCRdb used MiXCR to reprocess the multiplex PCR reads, holding one entry per CDR3 protein. The sample shows under 300,000 distinct CDR3 sequences, 13% to 15% of them seen only once. Material: blood. Receptors originate from a middle-aged woman with Graves' hyperthyroidism that later progressed to Graves' ophthalmopathy.

This clonotype was seen many times. The rearrangement uses TRBV7-9 and TRBJ2-5, with a tentative D call TRBD1 (6 bases). The V end was cut by 2 bases, the J end by 5 bases, with 12 bases between. The CDR3 sequence is 14 residues long. Germline CDR1 reads SEHNR; CDR2 reads FQNEAQ (reference sequence). The CDR3 protein is CASSLNTGSETQYF. The CDR3, as DNA: TGTGCCAGCAGCTTAAACACAGGGTCGGAGACCCAGTACTTC. The full variable domain, rest sourced from reference TRBV7-9 and TRBJ2-5, is DTGVSQNPRHKITKRGQNVTFRCDPISEHNRLYWYRQTLGQGPEFLTYFQNEAQLEKSRLLSDRFSAERPKGSFSTLEIQRTEQGDSAMYLCASSLNTGSETQYFGPGTRLLVL.

In this sample, this clonotype turned up many times. The genes are TRBV20-1 and TRBJ2-2, with D maybe TRBD2 (7 bases). Trimming took 1 base from V and 5 from J, leaving 20 bases between them. The length of the CDR3 is 17 residues. CDR1 and CDR2 (germline): DFQATT, SNEGSKA (reference sequence). As DNA, the CDR3 is TGCAGTGCTAGAGCCCAACTGGGGGGGGCTGGGACCGGGGAGCTGTTTTTT. It yields the protein CSARAQLGGAGTGELFF.

This clonotype was counted many times. The chain carries TRBV7-8 and TRBJ2-5, with 8 bases fitting TRBD1. This CDR3 region has 15 residues. CDR1 is SGHVS, CDR2 FQNEAQ, per germline. The V segment lost 1 base and the J segment 5 bases; nucleotides outside the gene matches: 6. DNA for the CDR3: TGTGCCAGCAGCTTAGGGACAGGGAAATCGGAGACCCAGTACTTC. It specifies CASSLGTGKSETQYF.

The chain is built from TRBV11-2 and TRBJ1-2, with 9 bases aligning to TRBD1. Trimming took 4 bases from V and 14 from J; bases not matched to a gene: 14. The V gene's germline CDR1 is SGHAT and CDR2 FQNNGV. This CDR3 region has 14 residues. The CDR3 DNA sequence: TGTGCCAGCAGCTCCCGTCCCGGGACAGGGCGGGTAACCTTC. It translates to CASSSRPGTGRVTF.

The V gene is TRBV19, the J gene TRBJ1-3; D unresolved. CDR1 is LNHDA, CDR2 SQIVND, per germline (reference sequence). The CDR3 runs to 19 residues. V was trimmed by 2 bases and J by 4 bases, leaving 24 bases between them. CDR3 protein: CASSIIRGVSSCLGNTIYF. In DNA, the CDR3 is TGTGCCAGTAGTATAATCCGAGGCGTATCATCGTGTCTAGGAAACACCATATATTTT.

The V and J genes are TRBV5-6 and TRBJ2-3; weak D call: TRBD2 (5 bases). The CDR3 contains 19 residues. Germline V CDR1 and CDR2: SGHDT, YYEEEE. V was pared by 0 bases and J by 6 bases, with 26 bases between. Here the CDR3 DNA reads TGTGCCAGCAGCTTGGGGCTTACAGCTATATTACCTTGGGAGGATACGCAGTATTTT. The encoded protein is CASSLGLTAILPWEDTQYF.

This chain links TRBV12-5 with TRBJ1-1, with D uncertain. This CDR3 is built from 14 residues. The germline V gene has CDR1 LGHNT and CDR2 FRNRAP. V lost 0 bases and J lost 6, with 11 bases in between. CDR3 region: CASGLVPGKSEAFF. The CDR3 DNA reads TGTGCTAGTGGTTTGGTCCCCGGGAAGTCTGAAGCTTTCTTT.

This clonotype was seen more than once but under ten times. V usage is TRBV7-2 and J usage is TRBJ2-3, with D perhaps matching TRBD1 or TRBD2 (6 bases each). The V gene's germline CDR1 is SGHTA and CDR2 FQGNSA. V was clipped by 5 bases and J by 2 bases, with 20 bases between them. The CDR3 extends over 17 amino acids. The CDR3 loop reads CASSGGTLSTPTDTQYF. CDR3 in DNA: TGTGCCAGCAGCGGAGGGACACTCAGTACCCCCACAGATACGCAGTATTTT.

This clonotype was counted ten times or more. The chain is built from TRBV12-3 or TRBV12-4 and TRBJ2-1; no clear D gene. The CDR3 sequence is 10 residues long. Trimming removed 0 bases from V and 11 bases from J, with 2 bases in between. CDR3: CASSLAQQFF. CDR3 sequence (DNA): TGTGCCAGCAGTTTAGCCCAGCAGTTCTTC.

There are many counts of this clonotype. The chain uses TRBV7-9 and TRBJ2-1, with D hard to call. CDR1 and CDR2 from the germline V gene are SEHNR and FQNEAQ (reference sequence). The CDR3 length is 16 residues. V was pared by 0 bases and J by 0 bases, with 9 bases between. CDR3 loop: CASSLAGWGSYNEQFF. The CDR3 DNA follows: TGTGCCAGCAGCTTAGCAGGGTGGGGCTCCTACAATGAGCAGTTCTTC.

At least ten counts were recorded for this clonotype. V gene TRBV11-3 combines with J gene TRBJ2-2; the match to TRBD1 covers 7 bases. After removal of 5 bases from V and 6 bases from J, the junction contained 6 bases not matched to a gene. The CDR3 has 14 amino acids. The germline gives CDR1 SGHNT, CDR2 YENEEA. CDR3 sequence (DNA): TGTGCCAGCAGCCTCGACAGGGTCCCCGGGGAGCTGTTTTTT. Amino acid sequence: CASSLDRVPGELFF.